The subject of this entry is one TCR beta chain. Its matching antigen is unknown. The read falls 3 residues short of the CDR3 end, and the missing part is taken from the germline J gene. Sequenced by immunoSEQ multiplex PCR; TCRdb stores in-frame clones only, minus some. This sample contains about 24,000 clones. The data stem from a study of T cells in women clearing cervical HPV infection. As for the study in general: Controls' single incident HPV16 infection cleared within 12 months without precancer.

MY09/MY11 PCR detected cervical HPV DNA; dot-blot assigned genotypes. The CDR3 spans 12 residues. The V gene lost 7 bases and the J gene lost 1 base, with 7 bases spanning the gap. The germline V gene encodes CDR1 SNHLY and CDR2 FYNNEI. Notes on the study in general: CIN3+ cases had significantly higher TCR repertoire richness than controls, but evenness did not differ.

Sequenced input: blood buffy coat. The chain employs TRBV2 and TRBJ2-5, with D tentatively TRBD1 (5 bases). The receptor was derived from a woman aged 18-70 years with a cervical HPV16 infection that either progressed to CIN3+ or cleared (not recorded which). The CDR3 here is CASTRGQETQYF. The CDR3 bases that were read are TGTGCCAGCACAAGGGGCCAAGAGACC. Looking up the rest from reference TRBV2 and TRBJ2-5 gives the full variable domain: EPEVTQTPSHQVTQMGQEVILRCVPISNHLYFYWYRQILGQKVEFLVSFYNNEISEKSEIFDDQFSVERPDGSNFTLKIRSTKLEDSAMYFCASTRGQETQYFGPGTRLLVL.